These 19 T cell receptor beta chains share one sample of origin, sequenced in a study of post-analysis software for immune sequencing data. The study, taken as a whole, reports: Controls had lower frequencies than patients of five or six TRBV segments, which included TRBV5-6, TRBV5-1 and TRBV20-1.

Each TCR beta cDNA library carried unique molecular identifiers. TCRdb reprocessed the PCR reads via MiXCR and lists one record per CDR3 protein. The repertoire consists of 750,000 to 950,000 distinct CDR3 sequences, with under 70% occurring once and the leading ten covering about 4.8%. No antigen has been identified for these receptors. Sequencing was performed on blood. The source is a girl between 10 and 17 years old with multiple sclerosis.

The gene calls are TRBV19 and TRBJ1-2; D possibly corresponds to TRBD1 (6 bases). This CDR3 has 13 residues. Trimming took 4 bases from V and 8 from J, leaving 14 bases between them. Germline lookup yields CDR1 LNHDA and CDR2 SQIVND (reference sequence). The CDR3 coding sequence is TGTGCCAGTAGTACCCAGGGGCGAATCGGCTACACCTTC. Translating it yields CASSTQGRIGYTF.

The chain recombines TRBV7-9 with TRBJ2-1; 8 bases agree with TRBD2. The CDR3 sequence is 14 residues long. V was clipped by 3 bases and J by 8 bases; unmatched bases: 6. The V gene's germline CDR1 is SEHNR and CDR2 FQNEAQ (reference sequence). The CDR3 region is CASSFRTSLDEQFF. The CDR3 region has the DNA TGTGCCAGCAGCTTCCGGACTAGCTTGGATGAGCAGTTCTTC.

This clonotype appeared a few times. The CDR3 sequence: CATRRGQEGEKLFF. In DNA, the CDR3 is TGTGCCACCCGGAGGGGGCAGGAGGGTGAAAAACTGTTTTTT. The chain combines TRBV10-3 with TRBJ1-4, with TRBD1 matching 7 bases. Trimming took 10 bases from V and 7 from J; bases not matched to a gene: 12. The germline CDR1 and CDR2 sequences are ENHRY and SYGVKD. This CDR3 is 14 amino acids long.

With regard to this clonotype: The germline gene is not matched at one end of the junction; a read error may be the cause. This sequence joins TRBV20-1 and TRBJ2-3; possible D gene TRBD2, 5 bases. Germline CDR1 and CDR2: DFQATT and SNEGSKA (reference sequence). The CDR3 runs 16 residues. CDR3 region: CSTRSLSASEADTQYF. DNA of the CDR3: TGCAGTACTAGATCTTTGAGCGCTTCAGAGGCAGATACGCAGTATTTT.

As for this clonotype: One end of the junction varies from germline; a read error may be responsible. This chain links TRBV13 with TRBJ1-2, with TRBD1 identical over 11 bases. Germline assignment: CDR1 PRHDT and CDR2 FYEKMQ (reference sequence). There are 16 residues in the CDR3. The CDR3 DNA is TGTGCCAGCAGCTCCCCCGGACAGGGGGCTAATTATGGCTACACCTTC. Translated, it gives CASSSPGQGANYGYTF. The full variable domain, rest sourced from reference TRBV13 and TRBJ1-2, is AAGVIQSPRHLIKEKRETATLKCYPIPRHDTVYWYQQGPGQDPQFLISFYEKMQSDKGSIPDRFSAQQFSDYHSELNMSSLELGDSALYFCASSSPGQGANYGYTFGSGTRLTVV.

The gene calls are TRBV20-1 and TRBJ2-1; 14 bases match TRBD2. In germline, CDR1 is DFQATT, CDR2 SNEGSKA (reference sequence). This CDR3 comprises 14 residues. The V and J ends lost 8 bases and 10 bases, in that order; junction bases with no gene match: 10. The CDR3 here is CSRKGTSGSGEQFF. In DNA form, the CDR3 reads TGCAGTAGAAAGGGGACTAGCGGGAGTGGGGAGCAGTTCTTC.

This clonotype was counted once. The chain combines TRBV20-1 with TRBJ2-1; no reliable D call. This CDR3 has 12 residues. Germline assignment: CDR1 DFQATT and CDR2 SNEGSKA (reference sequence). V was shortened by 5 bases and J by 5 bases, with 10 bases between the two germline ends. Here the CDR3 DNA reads TGCAGTGCTGGGTTGCACGACAATGAGCAGTTCTTC. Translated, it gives CSAGLHDNEQFF.

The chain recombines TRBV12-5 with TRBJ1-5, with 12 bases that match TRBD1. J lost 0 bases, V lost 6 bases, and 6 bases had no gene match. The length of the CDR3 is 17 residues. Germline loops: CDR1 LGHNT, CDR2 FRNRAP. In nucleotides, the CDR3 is TGTGCTAGTGGCCCTCGGGACAGGGGGCTTAGCAATCAGCCCCAGCATTTT. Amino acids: CASGPRDRGLSNQPQHF.

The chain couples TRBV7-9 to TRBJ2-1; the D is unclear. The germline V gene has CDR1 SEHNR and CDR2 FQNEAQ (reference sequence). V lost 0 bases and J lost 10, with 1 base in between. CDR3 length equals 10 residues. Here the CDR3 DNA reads TGTGCCAGCAGCTTAGCCGAGCAGTTCTTC. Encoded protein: CASSLAEQFF.

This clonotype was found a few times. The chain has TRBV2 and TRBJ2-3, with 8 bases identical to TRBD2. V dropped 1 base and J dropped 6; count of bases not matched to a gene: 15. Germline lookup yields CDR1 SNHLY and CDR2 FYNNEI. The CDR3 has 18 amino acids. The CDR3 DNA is TGTGCCAGCAGTGAAGGAGGTGGGGCGCGGGGGGCCCACGATACGCAGTATTTT. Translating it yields CASSEGGGARGAHDTQYF.

This CDR3 reads CASSLGAGGPVEQFF. In DNA form, the CDR3 reads TGCGCCAGCAGCTTGGGAGCGGGAGGGCCCGTTGAGCAGTTCTTC. The V and J genes are TRBV5-1 and TRBJ2-1; TRBD2 aligns across 10 bases. The CDR3 extends over 15 amino acids. After removal of 0 bases from V and 9 bases from J, the junction contained 6 bases not matched to a gene. Germline loops: CDR1 SGHRS, CDR2 YFSETQ.

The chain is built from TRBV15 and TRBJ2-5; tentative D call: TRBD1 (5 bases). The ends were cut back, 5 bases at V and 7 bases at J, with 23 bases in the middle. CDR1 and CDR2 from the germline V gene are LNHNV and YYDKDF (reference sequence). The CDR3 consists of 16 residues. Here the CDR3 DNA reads TGTGCCACCAGCGCGGATCCCTTTACAGGTTCGGGGACCCAGTACTTC. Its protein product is CATSADPFTGSGTQYF.

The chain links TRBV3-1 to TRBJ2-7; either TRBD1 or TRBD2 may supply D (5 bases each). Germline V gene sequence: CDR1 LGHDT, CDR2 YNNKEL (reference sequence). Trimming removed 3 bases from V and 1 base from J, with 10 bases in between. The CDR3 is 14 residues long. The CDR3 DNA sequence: TGTGCCAGCAGCCAGGGCTGGGGGTCCTACGAGCAGTACTTC. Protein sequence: CASSQGWGSYEQYF.

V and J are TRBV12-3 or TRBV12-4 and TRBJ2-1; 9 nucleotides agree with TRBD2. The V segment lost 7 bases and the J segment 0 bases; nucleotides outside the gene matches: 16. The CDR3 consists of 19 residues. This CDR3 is CASTNGGGLAAVSYNEQFF. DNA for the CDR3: TGTGCCAGCACCAACGGGGGGGGACTAGCAGCCGTCTCCTACAATGAGCAGTTCTTC.

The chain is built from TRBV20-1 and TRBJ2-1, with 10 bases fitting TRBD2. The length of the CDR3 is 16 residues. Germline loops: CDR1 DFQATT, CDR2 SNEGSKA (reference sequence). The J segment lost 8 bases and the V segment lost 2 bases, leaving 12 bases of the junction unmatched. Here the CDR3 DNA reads TGCAGTGCTAGAATCTCGGGGGCTAGCGGGAGAGATGAGCAGTTCTTC. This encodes CSARISGASGRDEQFF.

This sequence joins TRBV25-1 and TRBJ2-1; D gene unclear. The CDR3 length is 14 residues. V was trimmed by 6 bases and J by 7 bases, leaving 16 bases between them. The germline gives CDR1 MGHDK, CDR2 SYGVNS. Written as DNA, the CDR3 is TGTGCCAGCAGCTCCCCCCTGGGGATTAATGAGCAGTTCTTC. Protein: CASSSPLGINEQFF.

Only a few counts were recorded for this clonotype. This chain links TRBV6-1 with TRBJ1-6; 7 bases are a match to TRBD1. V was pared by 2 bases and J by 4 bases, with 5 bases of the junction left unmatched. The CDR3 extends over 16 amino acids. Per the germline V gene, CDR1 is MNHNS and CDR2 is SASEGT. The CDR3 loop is CASSEITGVYNSPLHF. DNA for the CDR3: TGTGCCAGCAGTGAAATAACAGGGGTTTATAATTCACCCCTCCACTTT.

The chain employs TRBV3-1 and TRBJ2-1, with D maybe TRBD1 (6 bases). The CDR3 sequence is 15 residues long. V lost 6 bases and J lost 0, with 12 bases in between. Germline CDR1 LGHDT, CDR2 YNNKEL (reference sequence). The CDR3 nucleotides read TGTGCCAGCAGTAGTCGGGACAACTCCTACAATGAGCAGTTCTTC. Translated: CASSSRDNSYNEQFF.

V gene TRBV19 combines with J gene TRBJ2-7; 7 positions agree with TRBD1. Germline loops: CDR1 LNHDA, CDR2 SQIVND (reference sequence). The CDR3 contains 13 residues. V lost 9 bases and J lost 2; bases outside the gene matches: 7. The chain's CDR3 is CASTDRVTYEQYF. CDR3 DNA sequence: TGTGCCAGCACTGACAGGGTTACCTACGAGCAGTACTTC.